Listed below are T cell receptor beta chains from one sample, sequenced in a study of shared clonotypes between healthy human individuals. Produced via immunoSEQ multiplex PCR; TCRdb's table is partial and in-frame only. The sample lists 2 million to 2.5 million clones; 80% to 95% were seen once. Sequencing was done on a sample of naive CD4+ T cells from PBMCs. The receptors here all came from a man aged 18 to 29 in good health. Some clones in this sample may be carry-over from other donors' samples. Both conserved end residues are part of each CDR3. Fields, in order: V gene, D gene, J gene, clone size, CDR3 protein, CDR3 DNA. A D gene is named only where the DNA matches it firmly. Clone size is given for some rows only: seen once, a few or many times, or a class if the clone is expanded.

V gene: TRBV30
D gene: TRBD1
J gene: TRBJ1-4
clone size: .
CDR3 protein: CAWSVRTGLKLFF
CDR3 DNA: TGTGCCTGGAGTGTACGGACAGGGTTAAAACTGTTTTTT

V gene: TRBV6-5
D gene: TRBD2
J gene: TRBJ2-3
clone size: once
CDR3 protein: CASRARAGRTDTQYF
CDR3 DNA: TGTGCCAGCCGGGCGCGAGCGGGAAGAACAGATACGCAGTATTTT

V gene: TRBV7-3
D gene: TRBD1
J gene: TRBJ2-2
clone size: .
CDR3 protein: CASSLIPQGQGRDTGELFF
CDR3 DNA: TGTGCCAGCAGCTTAATTCCCCAGGGACAGGGGAGGGACACCGGGGAGCTGTTTTTT

V gene: TRBV29-1
D gene: TRBD2
J gene: TRBJ2-1
clone size: .
CDR3 protein: CSGGPSGRWDEQFF
CDR3 DNA: TGCAGCGGCGGACCTAGCGGGAGGTGGGATGAGCAGTTCTTC

V gene: TRBV5-8
D gene: .
J gene: TRBJ2-7
clone size: .
CDR3 protein: CASIGIAYEQYF
CDR3 DNA: TGTGCCAGCATAGGCATAGCCTACGAGCAGTACTTC

V gene: TRBV28
D gene: TRBD1
J gene: TRBJ2-3
clone size: .
CDR3 protein: CATDRGATDTQYF
CDR3 DNA: TGTGCCACCGACAGGGGGGCGACAGATACGCAGTATTTT

V gene: TRBV11-3
D gene: .
J gene: TRBJ1-1
clone size: .
CDR3 protein: CASSLSASNTEAFF
CDR3 DNA: TGTGCCAGCAGCTTAAGTGCGTCGAACACTGAAGCTTTCTTT

V gene: TRBV27
D gene: .
J gene: TRBJ2-3
clone size: .
CDR3 protein: CASSPQITDTQYF
CDR3 DNA: TGTGCCAGCAGTCCTCAGATCACAGATACGCAGTATTTT

V gene: TRBV28
D gene: .
J gene: TRBJ2-1
clone size: .
CDR3 protein: CASSPGGKYNEQFF
CDR3 DNA: TGTGCCAGCAGTCCCGGTGGCAAATACAATGAGCAGTTCTTC

V gene: TRBV6-5
D gene: .
J gene: TRBJ1-3
clone size: .
CDR3 protein: CASRGSGNTIYF
CDR3 DNA: TGTGCCAGCAGAGGCTCTGGAAACACCATATATTTT

V gene: TRBV25-1
D gene: TRBD1
J gene: TRBJ2-5
clone size: .
CDR3 protein: CASSDPGGYQETQYF
CDR3 DNA: TGTGCCAGCAGTGATCCAGGGGGTTACCAAGAGACCCAGTACTTC

V gene: TRBV9
D gene: .
J gene: TRBJ2-3
clone size: .
CDR3 protein: CASSVVRTAGDTQYF
CDR3 DNA: TGTGCCAGCAGCGTAGTAAGGACAGCCGGGGATACGCAGTATTTT

V gene: TRBV5-1
D gene: .
J gene: TRBJ2-1
clone size: .
CDR3 protein: CASSSEPLGLVEQFF
CDR3 DNA: TGCGCCAGCAGCTCGGAGCCACTGGGACTGGTTGAGCAGTTCTTC

V gene: TRBV28
D gene: .
J gene: TRBJ2-5
clone size: .
CDR3 protein: CASSLRASGQYF
CDR3 DNA: TGTGCCAGCAGTTTGCGGGCGTCGGGACAGTACTTC

V gene: TRBV2
D gene: .
J gene: TRBJ2-1
clone size: once
CDR3 protein: CASSEAERRPEQFF
CDR3 DNA: TGTGCCAGCAGTGAAGCAGAAAGACGTCCTGAGCAGTTCTTC

V gene: TRBV27
D gene: TRBD2
J gene: TRBJ2-3
clone size: .
CDR3 protein: CASSSLPGLAGSDTQYF
CDR3 DNA: TGTGCCAGCAGTTCACTACCGGGACTAGCGGGCTCAGATACGCAGTATTTT

V gene: TRBV9
D gene: .
J gene: TRBJ1-2
clone size: .
CDR3 protein: CASSAQGNYGYTF
CDR3 DNA: TGTGCCAGCAGCGCACAGGGAAACTATGGCTACACCTTC

V gene: TRBV5-1
D gene: .
J gene: TRBJ1-2
clone size: .
CDR3 protein: CASSPADRDTKNYGYTF
CDR3 DNA: TGCGCCAGCAGCCCGGCCGACCGGGACACAAAGAACTATGGCTACACCTTC

V gene: TRBV5-1
D gene: .
J gene: TRBJ2-5
clone size: .
CDR3 protein: CASRAGTSDQETQYF
CDR3 DNA: TGCGCCAGCAGGGCCGGGACATCAGATCAAGAGACCCAGTACTTC

V gene: TRBV28
D gene: .
J gene: TRBJ2-5
clone size: .
CDR3 protein: CASTTMSQETQYF
CDR3 DNA: TGTGCCAGCACCACCATGTCGCAAGAGACCCAGTACTTC

V gene: TRBV15
D gene: .
J gene: TRBJ2-1
clone size: .
CDR3 protein: CATGTGTNEQFF
CDR3 DNA: TGTGCCACGGGTACCGGGACCAATGAGCAGTTCTTC

V gene: TRBV15
D gene: TRBD2
J gene: TRBJ2-4
clone size: .
CDR3 protein: CATSSQTSGLAKNIQYF
CDR3 DNA: TGTGCCACCAGTTCACAGACTAGCGGTCTAGCCAAAAACATTCAGTACTTC

V gene: TRBV20-1
D gene: .
J gene: TRBJ1-4
clone size: .
CDR3 protein: CSASQREKLFF
CDR3 DNA: TGCAGTGCTAGTCAGCGTGAAAAACTGTTTTTT

V gene: TRBV7-3
D gene: .
J gene: TRBJ2-1
clone size: .
CDR3 protein: CASSLGAHYNEQFF
CDR3 DNA: TGTGCCAGCAGCTTAGGGGCGCACTACAATGAGCAGTTCTTC

V gene: TRBV2
D gene: TRBD2
J gene: TRBJ2-3
clone size: .
CDR3 protein: CASAGLADTDTQYF
CDR3 DNA: TGTGCCAGTGCGGGACTAGCGGACACAGATACGCAGTATTTT

V gene: TRBV7-2
D gene: .
J gene: TRBJ2-7
clone size: .
CDR3 protein: CASSEDWLYEQYF
CDR3 DNA: TGTGCCAGCAGCGAGGACTGGCTCTACGAGCAGTACTTC

V gene: TRBV30
D gene: .
J gene: TRBJ2-6
clone size: .
CDR3 protein: CAWSVQSGANVLTF
CDR3 DNA: TGTGCCTGGAGTGTTCAGTCTGGGGCCAACGTCCTGACTTTC

V gene: TRBV28
D gene: TRBD1
J gene: TRBJ2-4
clone size: .
CDR3 protein: CASRATGGGNIQYF
CDR3 DNA: TGTGCCAGCAGAGCGACAGGGGGTGGAAACATTCAGTACTTC

V gene: TRBV29-1
D gene: .
J gene: TRBJ1-1
clone size: .
CDR3 protein: CSVELASRGTEAFF
CDR3 DNA: TGCAGCGTTGAGCTCGCCAGCCGGGGCACTGAAGCTTTCTTT

V gene: TRBV7-9
D gene: .
J gene: TRBJ2-3
clone size: .
CDR3 protein: CASSPQPSRYTDTQYF
CDR3 DNA: TGTGCCAGCAGCCCGCAGCCTTCGCGGTACACAGATACGCAGTATTTT

V gene: TRBV10-3
D gene: TRBD1
J gene: TRBJ1-3
clone size: .
CDR3 protein: CAIGGQASGNTIYF
CDR3 DNA: TGTGCCATCGGGGGACAGGCCTCTGGAAACACCATATATTTT

V gene: TRBV7-2
D gene: .
J gene: TRBJ1-2
clone size: .
CDR3 protein: CASSTIPGSKGGYTF
CDR3 DNA: TGTGCCAGCAGCACGATTCCGGGCTCCAAGGGGGGCTACACCTTC

V gene: TRBV2
D gene: TRBD1
J gene: TRBJ2-7
clone size: .
CDR3 protein: CASLGTGLSYEQYF
CDR3 DNA: TGTGCCAGCCTTGGGACAGGTCTTTCTTACGAGCAGTACTTC

V gene: TRBV7-8
D gene: TRBD1
J gene: TRBJ1-5
clone size: .
CDR3 protein: CASSLGTGSNQPQHF
CDR3 DNA: TGTGCCAGCAGCTTAGGGACAGGTTCCAATCAGCCCCAGCATTTT

V gene: TRBV21-1
D gene: .
J gene: TRBJ1-2
clone size: few
CDR3 protein: CASVGTGLYGYTF
CDR3 DNA: TGTGCCAGCGTCGGGACGGGGCTCTATGGCTACACCTTC

V gene: TRBV2
D gene: .
J gene: TRBJ1-5
clone size: .
CDR3 protein: CASSRSRGNQPQHF
CDR3 DNA: TGTGCCAGCAGTCGGAGTAGGGGCAATCAGCCCCAGCATTTT

V gene: TRBV27
D gene: .
J gene: TRBJ2-2
clone size: .
CDR3 protein: CASSPGTNTGELFF
CDR3 DNA: TGTGCCAGCAGTCCAGGGACGAACACCGGGGAGCTGTTTTTT

V gene: TRBV20-1
D gene: .
J gene: TRBJ2-1
clone size: .
CDR3 protein: CSARDVGHRFF
CDR3 DNA: TGCAGTGCTAGAGATGTGGGACATCGGTTCTTC

V gene: TRBV5-1
D gene: .
J gene: TRBJ2-1
clone size: .
CDR3 protein: CASSLSVHEQFF
CDR3 DNA: TGCGCCAGCAGCTTGAGCGTTCATGAGCAGTTCTTC

V gene: TRBV7-9
D gene: .
J gene: TRBJ2-1
clone size: .
CDR3 protein: CASSRGKSSYNEQFF
CDR3 DNA: TGTGCCAGCAGCCGGGGGAAGAGCTCCTACAATGAGCAGTTCTTC

V gene: TRBV9
D gene: TRBD2
J gene: TRBJ2-7
clone size: .
CDR3 protein: CASSPPGGRDEQYF
CDR3 DNA: TGTGCCAGCAGCCCCCCGGGGGGGAGAGACGAGCAGTACTTC

V gene: TRBV7-2
D gene: TRBD2
J gene: TRBJ2-6
clone size: once
CDR3 protein: CASSPGLANVLTF
CDR3 DNA: TGTGCCAGCAGCCCGGGACTAGCAAACGTCCTGACTTTC

V gene: TRBV2
D gene: TRBD1
J gene: TRBJ1-2
clone size: few
CDR3 protein: CASRPGQVEGYTF
CDR3 DNA: TGTGCCAGCAGACCGGGACAGGTCGAAGGCTACACCTTC

V gene: TRBV28
D gene: TRBD1
J gene: TRBJ1-4
clone size: few
CDR3 protein: CASGIDRDEKLFF
CDR3 DNA: TGTGCCAGCGGAATCGACAGGGATGAAAAACTGTTTTTT

V gene: TRBV5-1
D gene: .
J gene: TRBJ2-7
clone size: .
CDR3 protein: CASSLAPGTTYEQYF
CDR3 DNA: TGCGCCAGCAGCCTCGCTCCGGGCACAACCTACGAGCAGTACTTC

V gene: TRBV9
D gene: .
J gene: TRBJ1-4
clone size: once
CDR3 protein: CASTGGGTVNEKLFF
CDR3 DNA: TGTGCCAGCACCGGAGGCGGGACCGTTAATGAAAAACTGTTTTTT

V gene: TRBV4-1
D gene: .
J gene: TRBJ2-7
clone size: .
CDR3 protein: CASSRGPVADSYEQYF
CDR3 DNA: TGCGCCAGCAGCCGAGGGCCGGTAGCAGACTCCTACGAGCAGTACTTC

V gene: TRBV28
D gene: .
J gene: TRBJ2-2
clone size: .
CDR3 protein: CASSSPGQPFTGELFF
CDR3 DNA: TGTGCCAGCAGTTCCCCTGGGCAGCCGTTCACCGGGGAGCTGTTTTTT

V gene: TRBV28
D gene: .
J gene: TRBJ1-1
clone size: .
CDR3 protein: CASSPPLGSWTEAFF
CDR3 DNA: TGTGCCAGCAGTCCCCCCCTGGGGTCGTGGACTGAAGCTTTCTTT

V gene: TRBV6-6
D gene: .
J gene: TRBJ2-1
clone size: .
CDR3 protein: CASSSGSSRGFF
CDR3 DNA: TGTGCCAGCAGTTCTGGCTCTTCCCGGGGGTTCTTC

V gene: TRBV7-2
D gene: .
J gene: TRBJ2-1
clone size: .
CDR3 protein: CASSLEAANRNEQFF
CDR3 DNA: TGTGCCAGCAGCTTAGAGGCGGCGAACAGGAATGAGCAGTTCTTC

V gene: TRBV19
D gene: TRBD1
J gene: TRBJ1-1
clone size: .
CDR3 protein: CASSIWDRPNTEAFF
CDR3 DNA: TGTGCCAGTAGTATCTGGGACAGACCCAACACTGAAGCTTTCTTT